These 28 T cell receptor beta chains were all obtained from the same sample, sequenced in a study of OX40 agonist ivuxolimab in advanced cancers. Sequencing was performed with immunoSEQ multiplex PCR; in TCRdb, only in-frame clones are kept and a portion is missing. This table holds approximately 80,000 clones, around 94% found once. This specimen was CD4+ or CD8+ T cells sorted from blood, taken in a trial of the OX40 agonist ivuxolimab. These receptors were taken from an adult with an advanced solid tumor such as melanoma, head and neck, liver or kidney cancer.

The chain has TRBV7-9 and TRBJ2-2; 7 positions agree with TRBD1. CDR3 size: 16 residues. The junction had 6 bases not matched to a gene; V was cut back by 5 bases and J by 0 bases. Germline V lookup: CDR1 SEHNR, CDR2 FQNEAQ (reference sequence). The CDR3 region has the DNA TGTGCCAGCAGCGTGAACAGGGGCGCGAACACCGGGGAGCTGTTTTTT. Protein: CASSVNRGANTGELFF.

The chain combines TRBV7-2 with TRBJ1-1; the D is unclear. Germline-derived CDR1 and CDR2 are SGHTA and FQGNSA. Trimming removed 6 bases at V and 1 base at J, with 12 bases between. The length of the CDR3 is 14 residues. CDR3 nucleotide sequence: TGTGCCAGCAGGTCGTTGGGAGGGAACACTGAAGCTTTCTTT. This gives the protein CASRSLGGNTEAFF.

The chain carries TRBV25-1 and TRBJ1-1; D perhaps matches TRBD1 (5 bases). Germline V gene sequence: CDR1 MGHDK, CDR2 SYGVNS. The CDR3 spans 14 residues. Trimming shortened V by 6 bases and J by 5 bases, and 16 bases separated the two germline ends. CDR3 loop: CASSPTGGRTEAFF. In DNA form, the CDR3 reads TGTGCCAGCAGCCCAACGGGGGGGAGGACTGAAGCTTTCTTT. Combining the CDR3 with reference TRBV25-1 and TRBJ1-1 gives the whole variable domain EADIYQTPRYLVIGTGKKITLECSQTMGHDKMYWYQQDPGMELHLIHYSYGVNSTEKGDLSSESTVSRIRTEHFPLTLESARPSHTSQYLCASSPTGGRTEAFFGQGTRLTVV.

This chain links TRBV28 with TRBJ1-4; possible D gene TRBD1, 5 bases. Germline V CDR1 and CDR2: MDHEN, SYDVKM. The CDR3 has 12 residues. V was clipped by 3 bases and J by 8 bases, with 7 bases between them. For the CDR3, the DNA is TGTGCCAGCAGTTTGGGGGGAGAAAAACTGTTTTTT. It specifies CASSLGGEKLFF.

V and J are TRBV6-5 and TRBJ2-2, with 8 bases that match TRBD1. The CDR3 spans 14 residues. Germline CDR1 and CDR2: MNHEY and SVGAGI. After removal of 6 bases from V and 7 bases from J, the junction contained 7 bases not matched to a gene. Here the CDR3 reads CASSRGQGGGELFF. The CDR3 DNA sequence: TGTGCCAGCAGCCGAGGACAGGGTGGCGGGGAGCTGTTTTTT.

V and J are TRBV11-1 and TRBJ2-1, with TRBD2 matching 12 bases. V dropped 0 bases and J dropped 7; count of bases not matched to a gene: 1. Germline V gives CDR1 SGHAT, CDR2 FQDESV (reference sequence). The CDR3 contains 15 residues. The chain's CDR3 is CASSLATSGGNEQFF. The DNA of the CDR3 is TGTGCCAGCAGCTTAGCTACTAGCGGGGGGAATGAGCAGTTCTTC.

The chain couples TRBV6-4 to TRBJ1-2, with 8 bases that match TRBD1. CDR1 MRHNA and CDR2 SNTAGT come from the germline V gene. The CDR3 spans 16 residues. The trim removed 0 bases at V and 5 bases at J, leaving 8 bases unmatched. Written as DNA, the CDR3 is TGTGCCAGCAGTGACTCGACAGGGGCGTGGAATTATGGCTACACCTTC. It specifies CASSDSTGAWNYGYTF.

The chain employs TRBV4-2 and TRBJ1-1, with unresolved D. This CDR3 comprises 13 residues. In germline, CDR1 is LGHNA, CDR2 YNFKEQ. V dropped 4 bases and J dropped 4 bases, with 10 bases sitting between them. For the CDR3, the DNA is TGTGCCAGCAGCCGTTGGAAGGGCACTGAAGCTTTCTTT. Translation: CASSRWKGTEAFF.

V gene TRBV2 combines with J gene TRBJ1-3, with D uncertain. The CDR3 extends over 12 amino acids. V gave up 6 bases and J gave up 9 bases, with 12 bases separating them. Germline CDR1 and CDR2: SNHLY and FYNNEI. The CDR3, as DNA: TGTGCCAGCAGCTTAGCTGGTCGCACCATATATTTT. Translation gives CASSLAGRTIYF.

The genes are TRBV2 and TRBJ2-2, with 10 nucleotides matching TRBD2. Germline V CDR1 and CDR2: SNHLY, FYNNEI. Trimming removed 8 bases from V and 2 bases from J; junction bases left unmatched: 8. The CDR3 is 16 residues long. The CDR3 region is CASGFLAGANTGELFF. The CDR3 nucleotides read TGTGCCAGCGGGTTCCTAGCGGGGGCCAACACCGGGGAGCTGTTTTTT.

The V call is TRBV9, the J call TRBJ2-4; perhaps TRBD1 as D (6 bases). The germline V and J ends were trimmed by 4 bases and 3 bases, with 11 bases remaining between them. Germline assignment: CDR1 SGDLS and CDR2 YYNGEE. The CDR3 extends over 14 amino acids. CDR3 bases: TGTGCCAGCAGCCCGGCCAGGGGCAAAAACATTCAGTACTTC. Amino acids: CASSPARGKNIQYF. The complete variable domain, with remaining parts taken from reference TRBV9 and TRBJ2-4, reads DSGVTQTPKHLITATGQRVTLRCSPRSGDLSVYWYQQSLDQGLQFLIQYYNGEERAKGNILERFSAQQFPDLHSELNLSSLELGDSALYFCASSPARGKNIQYFGAGTRLSVL.

V usage is TRBV9 and J usage is TRBJ2-3, with 7 bases fitting TRBD2. Trimming cost V 3 bases and J 0 bases; bases outside gene matches: 1. Germline V gene sequence: CDR1 SGDLS, CDR2 YYNGEE. CDR3 size: 14 residues. In nucleotides, the CDR3 is TGTGCCAGCAGCGATAGCGGGAGCACAGATACGCAGTATTTT. Amino acids: CASSDSGSTDTQYF.

This chain uses TRBV9 with TRBJ2-7, with TRBD2 identical over 15 bases. V gave up 0 bases and J gave up 2 bases; unmatched junction bases: 6. The CDR3 is 18 residues long. The germline CDR1 and CDR2 sequences are SGDLS and YYNGEE. The DNA of the CDR3 is TGTGCCAGCAGCGTAGGAGGGACTAGCGGGGGGTCGACCTACGAGCAGTACTTC. As protein: CASSVGGTSGGSTYEQYF.

The chain couples TRBV28 to TRBJ1-2; TRBD1 matches 9 bases. V shed 4 bases, J shed 7 bases, and the junction held 10 bases outside the gene matches. This CDR3 contains 15 residues. Germline CDR1 reads MDHEN; CDR2 reads SYDVKM. The DNA of the CDR3 is TGTGCCAGCAGTTCAAACCGGGACAGGGCATTTGGCTACACCTTC. As protein: CASSSNRDRAFGYTF.

The chain carries TRBV4-3 and TRBJ2-7; 7 bases are a match to TRBD1. The CDR3 extends over 15 amino acids. Germline V lookup: CDR1 LGHNA, CDR2 YSLEER. The ends lost 0 bases at V and 4 bases at J; junction bases unmatched: 6. The CDR3 sequence is CASSQDENRGYEQYF. CDR3 nucleotides: TGCGCCAGCAGCCAAGACGAGAACAGGGGTTACGAGCAGTACTTC.

The chain recombines TRBV25-1 with TRBJ2-3; 7 nucleotides align to TRBD1. V shed 1 base, J shed 2 bases, and the junction held 6 bases outside the gene matches. The CDR3 runs 16 residues. From germline, CDR1 is MGHDK and CDR2 SYGVNS. Here the CDR3 DNA reads TGTGCCAGCAGTGAATCGGACAGGTTGTACACAGATACGCAGTATTTT. Translated, it gives CASSESDRLYTDTQYF.

The chain couples TRBV6-1 to TRBJ1-1; D might be TRBD1 (6 bases). CDR3 size: 16 residues. Per germline, CDR1 MNHNS and CDR2 SASEGT. Deletions cut 3 bases from V and 0 bases from J, with 14 bases between. CDR3 residues: CASSDAGGLVNTEAFF. The CDR3 DNA follows: TGTGCCAGCAGTGACGCTGGGGGCTTGGTGAACACTGAAGCTTTCTTT.

The V and J genes are TRBV23-1 and TRBJ1-1; D unresolved. TRBV23-1 is sorted into the ORF group, with uncertain function. The CDR3 has 16 residues. V was clipped by 3 bases and J by 2 bases, with 16 bases between them. The CDR3: CASSHPCPLFNTEAFF. The CDR3 DNA follows: TGCGCCAGCAGTCACCCTTGTCCACTGTTTAACACTGAAGCTTTCTTT.

The chain has TRBV6-6 and TRBJ1-4; no reliable D call. The germline CDR1 and CDR2 sequences are MNHNY and SVGAGI (reference sequence). V was pared by 1 base and J by 8 bases, with 17 bases between. The CDR3 sequence is 16 residues long. CDR3 bases: TGTGCCAGCAGTTACTTCTCCGAGCCTATAAGGGAAAAACTGTTTTTT. It encodes CASSYFSEPIREKLFF.

V usage is TRBV29-1 and J usage is TRBJ2-7, with D tentatively TRBD1 (6 bases). The CDR3 has 16 amino acids. Trimming shortened V by 4 bases and J by 0 bases, and 19 bases separated the two germline ends. The germline gives CDR1 SQVTM, CDR2 ANQGSEA. The CDR3 sequence: CSVGGLLTGDSYEQYF. In DNA form, the CDR3 reads TGCAGCGTTGGGGGCTTGTTGACAGGCGACTCCTACGAGCAGTACTTC.

The V and J genes are TRBV15 and TRBJ2-4; D is perhaps TRBD2 (5 bases). V was pared by 0 bases and J by 0 bases, with 15 bases between. Germline V lookup: CDR1 LNHNV, CDR2 YYDKDF (reference sequence). CDR3 length: 18 amino acids. The DNA for the CDR3 is TGTGCCACCAGCAGAGATCGGGAAGGCAACCTAGCCAAAAACATTCAGTACTTC. It is translated as CATSRDREGNLAKNIQYF.

This clone was picked up one time. The V gene is TRBV7-9, the J gene TRBJ1-1; 7 bases align to TRBD1. CDR3 length: 15 residues. Germline loops: CDR1 SEHNR, CDR2 FQNEAQ (reference sequence). V lost 5 bases and J lost 3; bases outside the gene matches: 9. Here the CDR3 reads CASSPATGRDTEAFF. CDR3 in DNA: TGTGCCAGCAGCCCAGCGACAGGGCGGGACACTGAAGCTTTCTTT.

The V gene is TRBV6-5, the J gene TRBJ2-7; D gene uncertain. Looked up from germline, CDR1 is MNHEY and CDR2 is SVGAGI. CDR3 length: 14 residues. Trimming left V 6 bases short and J 0 bases short, with 12 bases between. CDR3 coding DNA: TGTGCCAGCAGGCCAATTGGTATCTCCTACGAGCAGTACTTC. Translation gives CASRPIGISYEQYF.

The J gene is TRBJ2-1, the V gene TRBV5-1, with no clear D. Germline V CDR1 and CDR2: SGHRS, YFSETQ. The CDR3 loop spans 13 amino acids. V lost 0 bases and J 3 bases, leaving 4 bases between the germline ends. CDR3 region: CASSLGSYNEQFF. The CDR3 coding sequence is TGCGCCAGCAGCTTGGGCAGCTACAATGAGCAGTTCTTC.

The chain has TRBV18 and TRBJ2-1; a possible D gene is TRBD2 (6 bases). This CDR3 is 14 amino acids long. Deletions cut 3 bases from V and 6 bases from J, with 12 bases between. CDR1 and CDR2 from the germline V gene are KGHSH and LQKENI. This CDR3 reads CASSPGGTRNEQFF. The CDR3 coding sequence is TGTGCCAGCTCACCTGGCGGGACCCGCAATGAGCAGTTCTTC.

The gene calls are TRBV27 and TRBJ2-4; possibly TRBD2 for D (7 bases). The V end was cut by 4 bases, the J end by 8 bases, with 18 bases between. The germline CDR1 and CDR2 sequences are MNHEY and SMNVEV (reference sequence). The CDR3 runs 15 residues. The CDR3 here is CASSSQLGGRDIQYF. In DNA form, the CDR3 reads TGTGCCAGCAGTTCCCAGTTGGGGGGGCGGGACATTCAGTACTTC.

The chain employs TRBV5-6 and TRBJ2-7; possibly TRBD2 for D (6 bases). Trimming removed 6 bases at V and 5 bases at J, with 21 bases between. CDR3 length equals 15 residues. Germline V lookup: CDR1 SGHDT, CDR2 YYEEEE. The CDR3 DNA sequence: TGTGCCAGCACCGGGGGATCCCTCGACGTAGACGAGCAGTACTTC. Protein: CASTGGSLDVDEQYF.

The rearrangement uses TRBV2 and TRBJ2-2; D gene uncertain. Trimming pared 6 bases from V and 0 bases from J, leaving 23 bases between. In germline, CDR1 is SNHLY, CDR2 FYNNEI. There are 19 residues in the CDR3. The CDR3 is CASRYVRGNHASNTGELFF. In nucleotides, the CDR3 is TGTGCCAGCAGATACGTACGCGGAAACCATGCTTCGAACACCGGGGAGCTGTTTTTT.